This TCR beta chain was identified during a study of CD8 T cells in ankylosing spondylitis. J gave up 7 bases and V 3 bases, and 6 bases lay outside the gene matches. From germline, CDR1 is SGHRS and CDR2 YFSETQ. This CDR3 is built from 13 residues. TCRdb reprocessed the 5' RACE reads via MiXCR and lists one record per CDR3 protein. Here the sample spans 310,000 or so distinct CDR3 sequences, about 19% being singletons. V is TRBV5-1 and J is TRBJ1-2, with 7 bases fitting TRBD1. Sequenced sample: blood, either unsorted or a sorted T cell fraction (not recorded which). The sequence came from a male donor with ankylosing spondylitis or in good health (not recorded which). This chain's CDR3 is CASSYEGAGGYTF. The CDR3 DNA reads as TGCGCCAGCAGCTATGAGGGGGCAGGTGGCTACACCTTC.